This is a list of T cell receptor beta chains from one sample in a study of blood T cell repertoires in COVID-19. This table comes from immunoSEQ multiplex PCR, and its TCRdb copy is limited to in-frame clones, with some not included. The data show around 230,000 clones, approximately 85% seen once. Material: peripheral blood. Receptors originate from a man aged 50 to 60 with COVID-19, enrolled during active disease. CDR3s include the opening cysteine and the closing phenylalanine or tryptophan. Each record gives: V gene, J gene, D gene, clone size, CDR3 DNA, CDR3 protein. A D gene is named only where the DNA matches it firmly. The size field is filled for only some rows; it gives once, few, many or a size class.

V gene: TRBV14
J gene: TRBJ2-7
D gene: -
clone size: -
CDR3 DNA: TGTGCCAGCAGCCAAGACCTTGGCCCGTACGAGCAGTACTTC
CDR3 protein: CASSQDLGPYEQYF

V gene: TRBV28
J gene: TRBJ2-7
D gene: -
clone size: few
CDR3 DNA: TGTGCCAGCAGCATGACTAGCTACGAGCAGTACTTC
CDR3 protein: CASSMTSYEQYF

V gene: TRBV30
J gene: TRBJ1-2
D gene: TRBD1
clone size: -
CDR3 DNA: TGTGCCTGGAGTGTGAAGGGGGCGTTCGGCTACACCTTC
CDR3 protein: CAWSVKGAFGYTF

V gene: TRBV19
J gene: TRBJ1-2
D gene: -
clone size: few
CDR3 DNA: TGTGCCAGTAGTATAGATTACAGGAACTATGGCTACACCTTC
CDR3 protein: CASSIDYRNYGYTF

V gene: TRBV28
J gene: TRBJ2-1
D gene: TRBD2
clone size: few
CDR3 DNA: TGTGCCAGCAGCTATTCGGGACGGGGGGGGCGGAATGAGCAGTTCTTC
CDR3 protein: CASSYSGRGGRNEQFF

V gene: TRBV5-1
J gene: TRBJ1-6
D gene: -
clone size: -
CDR3 DNA: TGCGCCAGCAGCTTGGCAGGGCGTGCTTCACCCCTCCACTTT
CDR3 protein: CASSLAGRASPLHF

V gene: TRBV2
J gene: TRBJ2-2
D gene: -
clone size: -
CDR3 DNA: TGTGCCAGCAGTGAATACCAGGGTGTCACCGGGGAGCTGTTTTTT
CDR3 protein: CASSEYQGVTGELFF

V gene: TRBV4-1
J gene: TRBJ2-5
D gene: -
clone size: once
CDR3 DNA: TGCGCCAGCAGCCAAGAAAGTGAAGGGACTCCGAACTTC
CDR3 protein: CASSQESEGTPNF

V gene: TRBV15
J gene: TRBJ2-1
D gene: TRBD2
clone size: -
CDR3 DNA: TGTGCCACCAGCACCCAGCGGGGGGCCAGGGATGAGCAGTTCTTC
CDR3 protein: CATSTQRGARDEQFF

V gene: TRBV7-2
J gene: TRBJ2-7
D gene: -
clone size: -
CDR3 DNA: TGTGCCAGCAGCTACGGGGGCTCCTACGAGCAGTACTTC
CDR3 protein: CASSYGGSYEQYF

V gene: TRBV6-5
J gene: TRBJ2-1
D gene: -
clone size: -
CDR3 DNA: TGTGCCAGCAGTAGCAGGGTTACGGATGAGCAGTTCTTC
CDR3 protein: CASSSRVTDEQFF

V gene: TRBV7-2
J gene: TRBJ1-5
D gene: -
clone size: -
CDR3 DNA: TGTGCCAGCAGCTTAGACTTTCTGAATCAGCCCCAGCATTTT
CDR3 protein: CASSLDFLNQPQHF

V gene: TRBV9
J gene: TRBJ2-1
D gene: TRBD2
clone size: few
CDR3 DNA: TGTGCCAGCAGCTCCCTAGCGGGGGGGTCCTACAATGAGCAGTTCTTC
CDR3 protein: CASSSLAGGSYNEQFF

V gene: TRBV7-9
J gene: TRBJ2-3
D gene: TRBD1
clone size: -
CDR3 DNA: TGTGCCAGCAGCTTTACGGGACAGGGAAAAGGGTATACGCAGTATTTT
CDR3 protein: CASSFTGQGKGYTQYF

V gene: TRBV3-1/TRBV3-2
J gene: TRBJ1-2
D gene: TRBD1
clone size: -
CDR3 DNA: TGTGCCAGCAGGCACCTTAGTACAGGGGGTGGGTATGGCTACACCTTC
CDR3 protein: CASRHLSTGGGYGYTF

V gene: TRBV7-2
J gene: TRBJ1-2
D gene: -
clone size: -
CDR3 DNA: TGTGCCAGCAGCTCCAAGGGGGTGAGGTATGGCTACACCTTC
CDR3 protein: CASSSKGVRYGYTF

V gene: TRBV29-1
J gene: TRBJ2-3
D gene: TRBD2
clone size: -
CDR3 DNA: TGCAGCGTCCACTCATTTCTGACTAGCGATACGCAGTATTTT
CDR3 protein: CSVHSFLTSDTQYF

V gene: TRBV3-1/TRBV3-2
J gene: TRBJ2-1
D gene: TRBD1
clone size: -
CDR3 DNA: TGTGCCAGCAGCCGGACAGGGCTGAATGAGCAGTTCTTC
CDR3 protein: CASSRTGLNEQFF

V gene: TRBV4-3
J gene: TRBJ2-7
D gene: TRBD2
clone size: -
CDR3 DNA: TGCGCCAGCAGCCAAAGGACTAGTAACGAGCAGTACTTC
CDR3 protein: CASSQRTSNEQYF

V gene: TRBV2
J gene: TRBJ1-5
D gene: TRBD1
clone size: -
CDR3 DNA: TGTGCCAGCAGTGGACAGGGTTACAATCAGCCCCAGCATTTT
CDR3 protein: CASSGQGYNQPQHF

V gene: TRBV14
J gene: TRBJ2-1
D gene: -
clone size: -
CDR3 DNA: TGTGCCAGCAGCCGTAGCGGCAATGAGCAGTTCTTC
CDR3 protein: CASSRSGNEQFF

V gene: TRBV7-3
J gene: TRBJ2-7
D gene: -
clone size: -
CDR3 DNA: TGTGCCAGCAGCTTTGGGTACGGAGCCTACGAGCAGTACTTC
CDR3 protein: CASSFGYGAYEQYF